The rows below give T cell receptor beta chains drawn from one sample of a study of shared clonotypes between healthy human individuals. The assay was immunoSEQ multiplex PCR, and TCRdb's table has in-frame clones only and misses some. Altogether about 960,000 clones are present, 70% to 85% being singletons, with the ten largest covering over 1.3%. The sample consisted of memory CD4+ T cells sorted from blood. These receptors originate from a man aged 18 to 35 in good health. CDR3s include the opening cysteine and the closing phenylalanine or tryptophan. D genes are given only for firm matches. Clone size is not always given. Where it is, it says once, few, many or a class for expanded clones.

v_gene: TRBV4-3; j_gene: TRBJ2-1; d_gene: NA; abundance: NA; CDR3aa: CASSQDIQRSYNEQFF; CDR3nt: TGCGCCAGCAGCCAAGATATCCAGCGGTCCTACAATGAGCAGTTCTTC
v_gene: TRBV5-1; j_gene: TRBJ1-6; d_gene: NA; abundance: NA; CDR3aa: CASSPDSGMGSPLHF; CDR3nt: TGCGCCAGCAGCCCCGATTCAGGGATGGGTTCACCCCTCCACTTT
v_gene: TRBV9; j_gene: TRBJ1-2; d_gene: TRBD1; abundance: NA; CDR3aa: CASSKGTDPNYGYTF; CDR3nt: TGTGCCAGCAGCAAGGGGACAGATCCTAACTATGGCTACACCTTC
v_gene: TRBV27; j_gene: TRBJ1-2; d_gene: NA; abundance: once; CDR3aa: CASSSVSGHGYTF; CDR3nt: TGTGCCAGCAGTTCCGTGTCGGGCCATGGCTACACCTTC
v_gene: TRBV5-1; j_gene: TRBJ2-7; d_gene: NA; abundance: once; CDR3aa: CASSSGTLEREQYF; CDR3nt: TGCGCCAGCAGCTCCGGGACTTTGGAGAGAGAGCAGTACTTC
v_gene: TRBV11-1; j_gene: TRBJ1-2; d_gene: NA; abundance: NA; CDR3aa: CASSHRGDGYTF; CDR3nt: TGTGCCAGCAGCCACAGAGGCGATGGCTACACCTTC
v_gene: TRBV7-2; j_gene: TRBJ1-2; d_gene: NA; abundance: NA; CDR3aa: CASSIDRYRANYGYTF; CDR3nt: TGTGCCAGCAGCATCGACAGGTACCGAGCTAACTATGGCTACACCTTC
v_gene: TRBV5-1; j_gene: TRBJ2-5; d_gene: TRBD1; abundance: NA; CDR3aa: CASKGTGGMETQYF; CDR3nt: TGCGCCAGCAAGGGAACAGGGGGAATGGAGACCCAGTACTTC
v_gene: TRBV19; j_gene: TRBJ2-7; d_gene: NA; abundance: NA; CDR3aa: CASSPSGYEQYF; CDR3nt: TGTGCCAGTAGTCCTTCGGGGTACGAGCAGTACTTC
v_gene: TRBV4-3; j_gene: TRBJ2-5; d_gene: TRBD2; abundance: NA; CDR3aa: CASSQDVAGYQETQYF; CDR3nt: TGCGCCAGCAGCCAAGATGTAGCGGGGTACCAAGAGACCCAGTACTTC
v_gene: TRBV25-1; j_gene: TRBJ1-2; d_gene: NA; abundance: NA; CDR3aa: CASSSDSGGYTF; CDR3nt: TGTGCCAGCAGTTCAGACAGCGGGGGCTACACCTTC
v_gene: TRBV6-5; j_gene: TRBJ2-7; d_gene: NA; abundance: few; CDR3aa: CASSYYSSYEQYF; CDR3nt: TGTGCCAGCAGCTACTACAGCTCCTACGAGCAGTACTTC
v_gene: TRBV4-3; j_gene: TRBJ2-3; d_gene: NA; abundance: NA; CDR3aa: CASSQGWRITDTQYF; CDR3nt: TGCGCCAGCAGCCAAGGGTGGCGGATCACAGATACGCAGTATTTT
v_gene: TRBV7-9; j_gene: TRBJ2-2; d_gene: TRBD2; abundance: NA; CDR3aa: CASTLAGANTGELFF; CDR3nt: TGTGCCAGCACCTTAGCGGGAGCTAACACCGGGGAGCTGTTTTTT
v_gene: TRBV6-5; j_gene: TRBJ1-1; d_gene: TRBD1; abundance: few; CDR3aa: CASSFRTGERNAFF; CDR3nt: TGTGCCAGCAGTTTCAGGACAGGGGAACGAAACGCTTTCTTT
v_gene: TRBV6-6; j_gene: TRBJ1-2; d_gene: NA; abundance: NA; CDR3aa: CASSYTDGGYTF; CDR3nt: TGTGCCAGCAGTTACACGGACGGTGGCTACACCTTC
v_gene: TRBV5-6; j_gene: TRBJ2-5; d_gene: NA; abundance: NA; CDR3aa: CASSSEGGPLWEETQYF; CDR3nt: TGTGCCAGCAGCTCGGAGGGTGGTCCCCTCTGGGAAGAGACCCAGTACTTC
v_gene: TRBV19; j_gene: TRBJ2-3; d_gene: NA; abundance: NA; CDR3aa: CASKTGGTDTQYF; CDR3nt: TGTGCCAGTAAAACGGGAGGCACAGATACGCAGTATTTT
v_gene: TRBV5-4; j_gene: TRBJ2-7; d_gene: NA; abundance: NA; CDR3aa: CASSLYRQEQYF; CDR3nt: TGTGCCAGCAGCTTGTACAGACAGGAGCAGTACTTC
v_gene: TRBV5-1; j_gene: TRBJ2-7; d_gene: TRBD2; abundance: NA; CDR3aa: CASSSVTSGSSYEQYF; CDR3nt: TGCGCCAGCAGCTCCGTTACTAGCGGGAGCTCCTACGAGCAGTACTTC
v_gene: TRBV5-6; j_gene: TRBJ1-2; d_gene: TRBD1; abundance: few; CDR3aa: CASSLGQGSFNYGYTF; CDR3nt: TGTGCCAGCAGCTTGGGACAGGGGTCCTTTAACTATGGCTACACCTTC
v_gene: TRBV18; j_gene: TRBJ2-4; d_gene: NA; abundance: NA; CDR3aa: CASSPPDRFSAKNIQYF; CDR3nt: TGTGCCAGCTCACCACCCGACAGGTTCTCGGCCAAAAACATTCAGTACTTC
v_gene: TRBV7-9; j_gene: TRBJ1-3; d_gene: TRBD1; abundance: NA; CDR3aa: CASSTRQGGRNTIYF; CDR3nt: TGTGCCAGCAGCACAAGACAGGGTGGGAGAAACACCATATATTTT
v_gene: TRBV18; j_gene: TRBJ1-6; d_gene: NA; abundance: NA; CDR3aa: CASSPGVSPLHF; CDR3nt: TGTGCCAGCTCCCCAGGGGTTTCACCCCTCCACTTT
v_gene: TRBV10-3; j_gene: TRBJ2-1; d_gene: NA; abundance: NA; CDR3aa: CAIMGGTLGNEQFF; CDR3nt: TGTGCCATCATGGGGGGCACCTTAGGGAATGAGCAGTTCTTC
v_gene: TRBV6-1; j_gene: TRBJ1-1; d_gene: NA; abundance: NA; CDR3aa: CASSWKPATEAFF; CDR3nt: TGTGCCAGCAGTTGGAAACCGGCCACTGAAGCTTTCTTT
v_gene: TRBV6-6; j_gene: TRBJ1-2; d_gene: TRBD1; abundance: few; CDR3aa: CATRGQGNYGYTF; CDR3nt: TGTGCCACCCGCGGACAGGGCAACTATGGCTACACCTTC
v_gene: TRBV7-2; j_gene: TRBJ1-2; d_gene: NA; abundance: NA; CDR3aa: CASSLDGNYGYTF; CDR3nt: TGTGCCAGCAGCTTAGATGGGAACTATGGCTACACCTTC
v_gene: TRBV7-2; j_gene: TRBJ2-5; d_gene: NA; abundance: NA; CDR3aa: CASSKTRETQYF; CDR3nt: TGTGCCAGCAGCAAAACTAGAGAGACCCAGTACTTC
v_gene: TRBV2; j_gene: TRBJ2-7; d_gene: NA; abundance: NA; CDR3aa: CASSAGDLLGREQYF; CDR3nt: TGTGCCAGCAGTGCAGGGGACCTCCTTGGACGCGAGCAGTACTTC
v_gene: TRBV4-2; j_gene: TRBJ1-1; d_gene: NA; abundance: NA; CDR3aa: CASSQGFLGNTEAFF; CDR3nt: TGTGCCAGCAGCCAAGGGTTTCTGGGGAACACTGAAGCTTTCTTT
v_gene: TRBV4-2; j_gene: TRBJ2-3; d_gene: NA; abundance: NA; CDR3aa: CASSQVGLSVPDTQYF; CDR3nt: TGTGCCAGCAGCCAAGTCGGACTCTCGGTGCCAGATACGCAGTATTTT
v_gene: TRBV11-2; j_gene: TRBJ2-7; d_gene: NA; abundance: NA; CDR3aa: CASSQSRTSGEQYF; CDR3nt: TGTGCCAGCAGCCAAAGCCGCACTTCGGGCGAGCAGTACTTC
v_gene: TRBV7-2; j_gene: TRBJ1-6; d_gene: TRBD1; abundance: once; CDR3aa: CASSLGGTVHNSPLHF; CDR3nt: TGTGCCAGCAGTCTAGGGGGGACAGTTCATAATTCACCCCTCCACTTT
v_gene: TRBV5-1; j_gene: TRBJ1-3; d_gene: NA; abundance: NA; CDR3aa: CASSLVAGSGNTIYF; CDR3nt: TGCGCCAGCAGCTTAGTAGCGGGCTCTGGAAACACCATATATTTT
v_gene: TRBV29-1; j_gene: TRBJ2-1; d_gene: TRBD2; abundance: NA; CDR3aa: CSVRERSVLAGFPNEQFF; CDR3nt: TGCAGCGTCCGGGAAAGATCCGTGCTAGCGGGGTTCCCCAATGAGCAGTTCTTC
v_gene: TRBV6-6; j_gene: TRBJ2-1; d_gene: TRBD2; abundance: NA; CDR3aa: CASSYSFSGRAVEQFF; CDR3nt: TGTGCCAGCAGTTACTCGTTTAGCGGGAGGGCGGTTGAGCAGTTCTTC
v_gene: TRBV7-2; j_gene: TRBJ2-1; d_gene: TRBD1; abundance: few; CDR3aa: CASSLASGTDNEQFF; CDR3nt: TGTGCCAGCAGCTTAGCCTCCGGGACAGACAATGAGCAGTTCTTC
v_gene: TRBV6-6; j_gene: TRBJ1-4; d_gene: NA; abundance: once; CDR3aa: CASGDGGFF; CDR3nt: TGTGCCAGCGGGGATGGGGGGTTTTTT
v_gene: TRBV6-6; j_gene: TRBJ2-7; d_gene: TRBD1; abundance: NA; CDR3aa: CASTRSEGDSRNEQYF; CDR3nt: TGTGCCAGCACTCGATCTGAAGGGGACAGTCGGAACGAGCAGTACTTC
v_gene: TRBV10-3; j_gene: TRBJ1-2; d_gene: TRBD1; abundance: NA; CDR3aa: CAINNRGVHYGYTF; CDR3nt: TGTGCCATCAACAACAGGGGAGTACACTATGGCTACACCTTC
v_gene: TRBV7-9; j_gene: TRBJ1-1; d_gene: TRBD1; abundance: few; CDR3aa: CASSLIQGAEAFF; CDR3nt: TGTGCCAGCAGCTTAATACAGGGGGCTGAAGCTTTCTTT
v_gene: TRBV30; j_gene: TRBJ1-5; d_gene: NA; abundance: NA; CDR3aa: CAWSPGQSQPQHF; CDR3nt: TGTGCCTGGAGTCCCGGGCAGAGTCAGCCCCAGCATTTT
v_gene: TRBV5-6; j_gene: TRBJ2-7; d_gene: NA; abundance: NA; CDR3aa: CASSGGTASSYEQYF; CDR3nt: TGTGCCAGCAGCGGGGGGACAGCGAGCTCCTACGAGCAGTACTTC
v_gene: TRBV2; j_gene: TRBJ1-1; d_gene: TRBD1; abundance: NA; CDR3aa: CASSNAGQRTEAFF; CDR3nt: TGTGCCAGCAGTAACGCGGGACAGAGAACTGAAGCTTTCTTT
v_gene: TRBV7-9; j_gene: TRBJ2-3; d_gene: TRBD2; abundance: NA; CDR3aa: CASSLTSGGADTQYF; CDR3nt: TGTGCCAGCAGCTTAACGAGCGGGGGGGCAGATACGCAGTATTTT